This T cell receptor beta chain appears in the sequencing data of a study of T cell responses to AZD1222 COVID-19 vaccine (dated by TCRdb to the early 2020s). About the investigation overall: AZD1222 recipients whose second dose came at about 4 weeks and those whose second dose came at about 12 weeks were combined into one group, since spike-specific TCR depth and breadth did not differ between the two schedules. TCR sequencing was performed for about 250 trial participants, of whom approximately 200 were given two doses of AZD1222 and around 26 were given two doses of MenACWY control vaccine. Trial participants were enrolled by age into 18-55, 56-69 and 70-plus year subgroups, with roughly 160, 29 and 62 TCR-sequenced participants respectively. Broad study findings and their caveats: No day 14 peak-response samples were available, so repertoires were characterized only after the peak T cell response. Most participants were white British and females outnumbered males, and the authors suggested that clonal diversity may have been underestimated. The 56-69-year group was small, and its depth increase did not reach significance, likely because of low power. After two AZD1222 doses, both the breadth and the depth of spike-specific TCRs were significantly higher than at day 0 and than in MenACWY recipients. The whole spike protein was spanned by vaccine-associated CD4 TCRs, and dominant responses were seen in regions 160-218 and 743-854. Reportedly, almost half of the unique spike-specific TCRs recognized epitopes lying outside the regions that are mutated in the B.1.351 and B.1.1.7 variants. Conclusions about previously exposed vaccinees are limited, since just a handful of AZD1222 recipients were seropositive for SARS-CoV-2 at baseline.

The CDR3 regions of human TCRbeta chains were analyzed by immunosequencing. The original pipeline was this. Repertoire TCRs were checked for matches against a reference library of SARS-CoV-2-specific TCRs that had been generated using the MIRA antigen-specificity platform. Breadth was defined as the fraction of unique TCRs that were SARS-CoV-2-associated, and depth was defined as the fraction of total T cells that were SARS-CoV-2-associated. Each spike-specific TCR was assigned to its reactive spike region and to a CD4 or CD8 class using the MIRA data. Log10-transformed breadth and depth values were compared by one-way ANOVA with Sidak's multiple comparisons tests. TCRdb re-hosts the immuneACCESS table, in-frame sequences only. Its copies lack some clones; in the studies checked, an unresolved V gene accounts for under half of them, and the cause for the rest is not known. Clonal size and the V and J genes are those of that table, whereas D and trimming came from the DNA. This sample gives 100,000 to 120,000 clones in total; 92% of them show up just once. The top ten clonotypes cover approximately 8% of the sample.

In regard to this clone: Its antigen is still unknown. The sample holds no much larger clone one base away, and base qualities are not on file.

Reading the label with the study, this specimen's time point is: baseline before first vaccination. Samples from vaccinated people were obtained from the UK trials COV001 and COV002, which included a single-blind randomized controlled phase 2/3 trial of AZD1222 (ChAdOx1 nCoV-19) in healthy adults. For TCRbeta chain sequencing, PBMC samples were collected from trial participants at day 0 and at day 28 after the second dose. The sample consisted of peripheral blood, taken on day 0 of AZD1222 vaccination. The receptor was derived from an adult in good health.

The nucleotide sequence is given as TGTGCCAGCAGCTTAGTGGTAGGGGGCAGCTATGGCTACACCTTC. This codes for CASSLVVGGSYGYTF. Here the chain combines TRBV11-2 and TRBJ1-2; 7 junctional bases match TRBD1. V loses 1 base at its end and J loses 4 bases; junction bases beyond the gene matches: 6. The germline V gene supplies CDR1 SGHAT and CDR2 FQNNGV. The CDR3 numbers 15 residues from cysteine through phenylalanine. CDR3 DNA is the only sequence kept; it has 45 bases, read in frame from the first base.